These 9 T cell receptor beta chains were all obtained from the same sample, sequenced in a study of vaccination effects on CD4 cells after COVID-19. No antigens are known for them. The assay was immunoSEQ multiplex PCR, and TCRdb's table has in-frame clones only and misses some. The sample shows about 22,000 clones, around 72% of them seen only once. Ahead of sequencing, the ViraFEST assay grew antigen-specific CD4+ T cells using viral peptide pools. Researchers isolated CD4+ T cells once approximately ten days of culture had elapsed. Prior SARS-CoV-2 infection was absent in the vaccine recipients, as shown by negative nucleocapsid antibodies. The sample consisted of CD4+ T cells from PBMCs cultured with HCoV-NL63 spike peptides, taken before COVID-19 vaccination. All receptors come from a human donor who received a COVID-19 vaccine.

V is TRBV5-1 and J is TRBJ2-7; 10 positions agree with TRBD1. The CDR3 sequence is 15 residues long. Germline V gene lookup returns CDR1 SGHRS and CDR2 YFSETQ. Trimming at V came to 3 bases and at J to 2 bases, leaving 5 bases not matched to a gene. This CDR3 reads CASSSGQGYTYEQYF. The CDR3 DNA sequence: TGCGCCAGCAGCTCGGGACAGGGGTATACCTACGAGCAGTACTTC.

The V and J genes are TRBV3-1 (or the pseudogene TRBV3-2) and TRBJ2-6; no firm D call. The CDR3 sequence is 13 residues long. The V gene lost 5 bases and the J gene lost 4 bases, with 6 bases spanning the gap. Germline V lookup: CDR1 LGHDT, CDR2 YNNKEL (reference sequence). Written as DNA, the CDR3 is TGTGCCAGCAGCTCCAGCGGGGCCAACGTCCTGACTTTC. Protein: CASSSSGANVLTF.

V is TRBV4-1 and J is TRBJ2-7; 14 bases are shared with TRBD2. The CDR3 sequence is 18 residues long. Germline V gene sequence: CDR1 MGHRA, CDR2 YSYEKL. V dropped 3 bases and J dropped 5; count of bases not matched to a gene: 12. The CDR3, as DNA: TGCGCCAGCAGCCAGGGGGGACTAGCGGGAGATGGGCGGCACGAGCAGTACTTC. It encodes CASSQGGLAGDGRHEQYF.

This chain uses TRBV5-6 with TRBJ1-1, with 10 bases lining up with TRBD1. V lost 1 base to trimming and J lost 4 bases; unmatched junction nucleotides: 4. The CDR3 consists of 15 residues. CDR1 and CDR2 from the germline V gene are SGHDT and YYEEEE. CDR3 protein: CASSLTGQGSTEAFF. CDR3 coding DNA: TGTGCCAGCAGCTTGACGGGACAGGGGTCCACTGAAGCTTTCTTT.

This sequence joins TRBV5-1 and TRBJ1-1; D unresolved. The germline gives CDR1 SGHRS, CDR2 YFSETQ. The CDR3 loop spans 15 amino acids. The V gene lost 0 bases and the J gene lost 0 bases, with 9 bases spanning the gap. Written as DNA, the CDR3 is TGCGCCAGCAGCTTGGGCGGGTTATTGAACACTGAAGCTTTCTTT. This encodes CASSLGGLLNTEAFF.

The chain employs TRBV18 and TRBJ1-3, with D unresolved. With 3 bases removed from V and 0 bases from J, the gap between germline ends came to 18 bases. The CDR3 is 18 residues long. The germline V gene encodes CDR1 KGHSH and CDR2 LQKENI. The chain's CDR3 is CASSPVAFDGFSGNTIYF. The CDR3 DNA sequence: TGTGCCAGCTCACCTGTAGCCTTTGACGGTTTCTCTGGAAACACCATATATTTT.

The CDR3 reads CASSQGQGATNEKLFF. CDR3 sequence (DNA): TGTGCCAGCAGCCAAGGACAGGGGGCAACTAATGAAAAACTGTTTTTT. The gene calls are TRBV5-4 and TRBJ1-4; TRBD1 agrees at 10 bases. The CDR3 runs to 16 residues. The ends lost 4 bases at V and 0 bases at J; junction bases unmatched: 3. Looked up from germline, CDR1 is SGHNT and CDR2 is YYREEE (reference sequence). Together with reference TRBV5-4 and TRBJ1-4, the CDR3 gives the full variable domain: ETGVTQSPTHLIKTRGQQVTLRCSSQSGHNTVSWYQQALGQGPQFIFQYYREEENGRGNFPPRFSGLQFPNYSSELNVNALELDDSALYLCASSQGQGATNEKLFFGSGTQLSVL.

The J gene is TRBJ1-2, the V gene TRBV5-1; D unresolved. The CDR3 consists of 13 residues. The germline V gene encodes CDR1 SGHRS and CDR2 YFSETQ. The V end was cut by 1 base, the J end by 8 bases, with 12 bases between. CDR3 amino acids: CASSLSGSYGYTF. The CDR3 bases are TGCGCCAGCAGCTTGTCCGGGTCGTACGGCTACACCTTC.

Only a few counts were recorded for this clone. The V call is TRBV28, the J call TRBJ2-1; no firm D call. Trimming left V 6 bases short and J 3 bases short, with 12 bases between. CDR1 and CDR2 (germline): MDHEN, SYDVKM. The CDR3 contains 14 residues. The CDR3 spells CASRPAGVYNEQFF. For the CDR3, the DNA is TGTGCCAGCAGACCAGCAGGAGTCTACAATGAGCAGTTCTTC.